The 28 T cell receptor beta chains in this list originate from one sample, sequenced in a study of radiation and T cells in renal cell carcinoma (dated by TCRdb to 2019 to 2021). To prepare the library, the immunoSEQ multiplex PCR assay was applied. TCRdb obtained this table from immuneACCESS and retained in-frame rearrangements with V and J assigned. These tables miss some clones; where compared with another copy, unresolved V genes account for less than half of the shortfall, and the remainder is unexplained. This sample holds some 95,000 clones; about 88% were observed only once. 6% to 9% of the sample is held by the ten biggest clonotypes. The label giving this sample's time point can be read as: baseline pretreatment blood. This sample's treatment or condition label indicates: 15 Gy SBRT to primary tumor, nephrectomy 4 weeks later. The material was blood, obtained from a patient whose treatment included radiotherapy and nephrectomy. Every receptor here comes from a man aged 50-60 years with renal cell carcinoma.

The CDR3 region is CASSGQGFNEKLFF. The CDR3 DNA sequence: TGTGCCAGCAGTGGACAGGGGTTTAATGAAAAACTGTTTTTT. The chain joins TRBV7-8 to TRBJ1-4, with 9 bases matching TRBD1. Germline CDR1 reads SGHVS; CDR2 reads FQNEAQ. V lost 6 bases, J lost 4 bases, and 3 bases stayed unmatched. This CDR3 has 14 amino acids.

The rearrangement joins TRBV6-5 to TRBJ1-2, with D perhaps TRBD1 (6 bases). Trimming pared 0 bases from V and 5 bases from J, leaving 10 bases between. CDR1 MNHEY and CDR2 SVGAGI come from the germline V gene. The CDR3 sequence is 14 residues long. In nucleotides, the CDR3 is TGTGCCAGCAGTTACTCCGCAGGGGAATATGGCTACACCTTC. Its protein product is CASSYSAGEYGYTF.

The CDR3 DNA reads as TGTGCCAGCAGCAAAAGGGACAGGGCGGACGGGGAGCTGTTTTTT. This codes for CASSKRDRADGELFF. The chain carries TRBV7-8 and TRBJ2-2; TRBD1 matches 9 bases. With 5 bases clipped from V and 7 bases from J, the junction kept 8 bases outside the gene matches. Germline CDR1 and CDR2: SGHVS and FQNEAQ. CDR3 length: 15 amino acids.

The V and J genes are TRBV18 and TRBJ2-7; 12 bases align to TRBD2. The CDR3 sequence is 15 residues long. CDR1 is KGHSH and CDR2 is LQKENI in the germline V gene. V lost 6 bases, J lost 0 bases, and 3 bases stayed unmatched. CDR3 nucleotide sequence: TGTGCCAGCTCTCAGACTAGCGGGAGCTCCTACGAGCAGTACTTC. Translation gives CASSQTSGSSYEQYF.

The genes are TRBV5-1 and TRBJ1-1; tentatively, D is TRBD1 (5 bases). Germline assignment: CDR1 SGHRS and CDR2 YFSETQ. Trimming shortened V by 4 bases and J by 3 bases, and 13 bases separated the two germline ends. The CDR3 spans 14 residues. CDR3 sequence reads: CASSPQTGYTEAFF. Here the CDR3 DNA reads TGCGCCAGCAGCCCACAAACAGGATACACTGAAGCTTTCTTT.

The genes are TRBV7-9 and TRBJ2-1; perhaps TRBD2 as D (5 bases). The V gene's germline CDR1 is SEHNR and CDR2 FQNEAQ (reference sequence). The ends were cut back, 3 bases at V and 6 bases at J, with 9 bases in the middle. The CDR3 consists of 13 residues. The CDR3 loop is CASSLDWGNEQFF. The DNA for the CDR3 is TGTGCCAGCAGCTTGGACTGGGGCAATGAGCAGTTCTTC. The whole variable domain, remainder taken from reference TRBV7-9 and TRBJ2-1, is DTGVSQNPRHKITKRGQNVTFRCDPISEHNRLYWYRQTLGQGPEFLTYFQNEAQLEKSRLLSDRFSAERPKGSFSTLEIQRTEQGDSAMYLCASSLDWGNEQFFGPGTRLTVL.

In its sample, this clone was seen a few times. Additional DNA sequences in this sample encode the identical CDR3. The V and J genes are TRBV18 and TRBJ1-5; no definite D call. Deletions cut 3 bases from V and 0 bases from J, with 3 bases between. The CDR3 contains 13 residues. Looked up from germline, CDR1 is KGHSH and CDR2 is LQKENI. The DNA for the CDR3 is TGTGCCAGCTCACCGGGTAGCAATCAGCCCCAGCATTTT. Translated, it gives CASSPGSNQPQHF.

This clone was observed a few times. The chain links TRBV7-8 to TRBJ2-5; 7 nucleotides line up with TRBD1. V was pared by 5 bases and J by 7 bases, with 16 bases of the junction left unmatched. CDR1 SGHVS and CDR2 FQNEAQ come from the germline V gene. The CDR3 runs to 16 residues. As DNA, the CDR3 is TGTGCCAGCAGCGTTAGTCCCACCAACAGGGGTGGGACCCAGTACTTC. It is translated as CASSVSPTNRGGTQYF.

The chain employs TRBV7-9 and TRBJ2-2, with D perhaps TRBD2 (5 bases). In germline, CDR1 is SEHNR, CDR2 FQNEAQ (reference sequence). This CDR3 has 15 amino acids. V dropped 5 bases and J dropped 4 bases, with 14 bases sitting between them. DNA for the CDR3: TGTGCCAGCAGCACCCCGACGGGAACCACCGGGGAGCTGTTTTTT. Residues: CASSTPTGTTGELFF.

The chain is built from TRBV7-9 and TRBJ1-3, with 7 nucleotides matching TRBD1. There are 16 residues in the CDR3. V lost 5 bases, J lost 2 bases, and 9 bases stayed unmatched. Germline CDR1 and CDR2: SEHNR and FQNEAQ (reference sequence). CDR3 coding DNA: TGTGCCAGCAGCAAAGACAGGGAACCCGCTGGAAACACCATATATTTT. Amino acid sequence: CASSKDREPAGNTIYF. Supplemented by reference TRBV7-9 and TRBJ1-3, the full variable domain reads DTGVSQNPRHKITKRGQNVTFRCDPISEHNRLYWYRQTLGQGPEFLTYFQNEAQLEKSRLLSDRFSAERPKGSFSTLEIQRTEQGDSAMYLCASSKDREPAGNTIYFGEGSWLTVV.

The chain uses TRBV29-1 and TRBJ2-5; D possibly corresponds to TRBD1 (5 bases). CDR1 is SQVTM and CDR2 is ANQGSEA in the germline V gene. Trimming took off 6 bases at V and 4 bases at J, with 15 bases between the two ends. This CDR3 contains 13 residues. CDR3 residues: CSVVQGIRETQYF. The CDR3 coding sequence is TGCAGCGTCGTTCAGGGAATAAGAGAGACCCAGTACTTC. Together with reference TRBV29-1 and TRBJ2-5, the CDR3 gives the full variable domain: SAVISQKPSRDICQRGTSLTIQCQVDSQVTMMFWYRQQPGQSLTLIATANQGSEATYESGFVIDKFPISRPNLTFSTLTVSNMSPEDSSIYLCSVVQGIRETQYFGPGTRLLVL.

This clone appeared a few times. The chain employs TRBV15 and TRBJ1-1, with D unclear. The CDR3 spans 14 residues. Germline lookup yields CDR1 LNHNV and CDR2 YYDKDF (reference sequence). The V end was cut by 1 base, the J end by 0 bases, with 6 bases between. The CDR3 nucleotides are TGTGCCACCAGCAGAGTCACGTTGAACACTGAAGCTTTCTTT. Amino acids: CATSRVTLNTEAFF.

V usage is TRBV27 and J usage is TRBJ2-5; a possible D gene is TRBD2 (5 bases). CDR1 and CDR2 (germline): MNHEY, SMNVEV (reference sequence). Trimming left V 5 bases short and J 2 bases short, with 12 bases between. The CDR3 consists of 14 residues. The CDR3 DNA is TGTGCCAGCAGTCTCGACACTAGGCAAGAGACCCAGTACTTC. Protein product: CASSLDTRQETQYF.

The gene calls are TRBV18 and TRBJ2-1; 8 bases align to TRBD1. CDR3 length equals 16 residues. The germline V gene encodes CDR1 KGHSH and CDR2 LQKENI. The ends lost 4 bases at V and 0 bases at J; junction bases unmatched: 5. The CDR3 region is CASSHRQGSSYNEQFF. The CDR3 DNA follows: TGTGCCAGCTCACATCGACAGGGGAGCTCCTACAATGAGCAGTTCTTC.

In this sample, this clone turned up a few times. The chain's CDR3 is CASSTDPNQPQHF. The CDR3 nucleotides are TGTGCCAGCAGTACGGACCCCAATCAGCCCCAGCATTTT. The chain links TRBV6-1 to TRBJ1-5; no clear D gene. CDR3 length equals 13 residues. Trimming removed 5 bases at V and 3 bases at J, with 8 bases between. Germline CDR1 reads MNHNS; CDR2 reads SASEGT.

V usage is TRBV5-1 and J usage is TRBJ1-1; D possibly corresponds to TRBD1 (5 bases). Trimming cost V 4 bases and J 3 bases, with 16 bases left between them. The CDR3 has 15 residues. Germline assignment: CDR1 SGHRS and CDR2 YFSETQ. The CDR3 coding sequence is TGCGCCAGCAGCCAGGGAACCGCGCCGGACACTGAAGCTTTCTTT. Amino acids: CASSQGTAPDTEAFF.

This chain uses TRBV28 with TRBJ2-7, with D possibly TRBD1 on 5 matching bases. Trimming stripped 5 bases from V and 0 bases from J, with 14 bases between. Germline loops: CDR1 MDHEN, CDR2 SYDVKM. This CDR3 is built from 15 residues. CDR3 DNA sequence: TGTGCCAGCAGTCCTTGGACACAAAGCTCCTACGAGCAGTACTTC. Translating it yields CASSPWTQSSYEQYF.

The gene calls are TRBV9 and TRBJ2-1, with D perhaps given as TRBD1 or TRBD2 (5 bases each). The germline V and J ends were trimmed by 4 bases and 0 bases, with 11 bases remaining between them. This CDR3 comprises 15 residues. Germline assignment: CDR1 SGDLS and CDR2 YYNGEE. CDR3 nucleotides: TGTGCCAGCAGCTCAGGGACGGACTCCTACAATGAGCAGTTCTTC. Translation: CASSSGTDSYNEQFF.

This rearrangement joins TRBV29-1 to TRBJ1-2, with TRBD1 as a possible D gene (6 bases). The CDR3 consists of 11 residues. V lost 6 bases, J lost 5 bases, and 10 bases lay in between. CDR1 SQVTM and CDR2 ANQGSEA come from the germline V gene. The CDR3 sequence: CSVSTGYGYTF. The CDR3 DNA is TGCAGCGTATCTACAGGGTATGGCTACACCTTC.

The sample holds a few counts of this clone. The chain carries TRBV11-3 and TRBJ2-7, with D possibly called TRBD1 or TRBD2 (5 bases each). The CDR3 consists of 13 residues. V was shortened by 5 bases and J by 7 bases, with 15 bases between the two germline ends. CDR1 is SGHNT and CDR2 is YENEEA in the germline V gene. CDR3 sequence: CASSPGWDGEQYF. The DNA of the CDR3 is TGTGCCAGCAGCCCCGGTTGGGACGGTGAGCAGTACTTC.

The chain has TRBV2 and TRBJ2-3, with 7 bases that match TRBD1. CDR1 is SNHLY, CDR2 FYNNEI, per germline. The length of the CDR3 is 14 residues. Trimming removed 6 bases from V and 6 bases from J; junction bases left unmatched: 9. The CDR3 nucleotides are TGTGCCAGCAGGCCAGACAGGGATTGGGATACGCAGTATTTT. It codes for CASRPDRDWDTQYF.

This rearrangement joins TRBV11-2 to TRBJ2-1; D gene unclear. The CDR3 contains 14 residues. V was pared by 0 bases and J by 7 bases, with 10 bases between. Germline CDR1 is SGHAT and CDR2 is FQNNGV. The CDR3 loop reads CASSLDLGQNEQFF. The CDR3 DNA is TGTGCCAGCAGCTTAGATCTGGGTCAGAATGAGCAGTTCTTC.

This clone has just one count. The CDR3: CASSSSTSGSYNEQFF. CDR3 nucleotide sequence: TGCGCCAGCAGCTCATCGACTAGCGGCTCCTACAATGAGCAGTTCTTC. This sequence joins TRBV5-1 and TRBJ2-1; the match to TRBD2 covers 9 bases. In germline, CDR1 is SGHRS, CDR2 YFSETQ. V lost 3 bases to trimming and J lost 0 bases; unmatched junction nucleotides: 4. The CDR3 length is 16 residues.

This rearrangement joins TRBV7-3 to TRBJ2-5, with D unclear. The V and J ends lost 0 bases and 3 bases respectively, with 14 bases between them. Germline V gene data show CDR1 as SGHTA and CDR2 as FQGTGA. The CDR3 is 16 residues long. The CDR3 loop reads CASSLTVGGYEETQYF. In DNA, the CDR3 is TGTGCCAGCAGCTTAACCGTAGGCGGATATGAAGAGACCCAGTACTTC. Variable domain in full (rest from reference TRBV7-3 and TRBJ2-5): GAGVSQTPSNKVTEKGKYVELRCDPISGHTALYWYRQSLGQGPEFLIYFQGTGAADDSGLPNDRFFAVRPEGSVSTLKIQRTERGDSAVYLCASSLTVGGYEETQYFGPGTRLLVL.

V gene TRBV4-3 combines with J gene TRBJ2-5; D not certain. The end of the DNA is better explained by TRBJ2-7, so the J call may be wrong. The germline V gene has CDR1 LGHNA and CDR2 YSLEER. The CDR3 has 14 residues. CDR3 amino acids: CASSQDVRTYEQYF. The DNA for the CDR3 is TGCGCCAGCAGCCAAGATGTCAGGACCTACGAGCAGTACTTC.

The rearrangement links TRBV5-4 to TRBJ2-5; 9 nucleotides match TRBD1. V trimming: 1 base; J trimming: 5 bases; junction bases outside the gene matches: 6. Germline assignment: CDR1 SGHNT and CDR2 YYREEE (reference sequence). There are 15 residues in the CDR3. In DNA, the CDR3 is TGTGCCAGCAGCTTGAACAGGGGGCGCGGGGAGACCCAGTACTTC. Translation gives CASSLNRGRGETQYF.

This chain uses TRBV11-2 with TRBJ1-2; possibly TRBD1 for D (5 bases). This CDR3 comprises 16 residues. The V gene lost 5 bases and the J gene lost 4 bases, with 20 bases spanning the gap. Per the germline V gene, CDR1 is SGHAT and CDR2 is FQNNGV. The CDR3 reads CASSGFPREGLYGYTF. CDR3 bases: TGTGCCAGCAGCGGGTTTCCTCGGGAGGGACTCTATGGCTACACCTTC.

The V and J genes are TRBV28 and TRBJ2-7; 12 positions match TRBD2. CDR3 length: 15 amino acids. V shed 10 bases and J 5 bases; nucleotides not matched to a gene: 12. Germline CDR1 is MDHEN and CDR2 is SYDVKM. CDR3 region: CATWNRLAGVNEQYF. The DNA of the CDR3 is TGTGCCACCTGGAACCGACTAGCGGGAGTCAACGAGCAGTACTTC.